This T cell receptor beta chain was obtained from a study of identical twins' blood T cells. On the study more broadly: Twelve libraries, six alpha and six beta, gave about 50 million reads.

As for this clonotype: Its antigen is unknown.

TCR cDNA libraries were made from RNA using a previously described, modified protocol. A single record per CDR3 protein comes from TCRdb applying MiXCR to the 5' RACE reads. Of hundreds of thousands of distinct CDR3 sequences in the sample, under 30% were seen once. Likely shared infections and vaccines: all three twin pairs were reared together. Overall study findings and caveats: V gene usage reportedly matched far better within twin pairs than unrelated donors.

The CDR3 extends over 13 amino acids. CDR1 MNHNY and CDR2 SVGAGI come from the germline V gene (reference sequence). The V gene lost 1 base and the J gene lost 4 bases, with 5 bases spanning the gap. The TCR sequence derives from a woman aged 18 to 49 in good health. Sequencing was performed on PBMCs. V and J are TRBV6-6 and TRBJ1-5; D gene ambiguous. The CDR3 region has the DNA TGTGCCAGCAGTTACTTTGGGAATCAGCCCCAGCATTTT. Its protein product is CASSYFGNQPQHF.